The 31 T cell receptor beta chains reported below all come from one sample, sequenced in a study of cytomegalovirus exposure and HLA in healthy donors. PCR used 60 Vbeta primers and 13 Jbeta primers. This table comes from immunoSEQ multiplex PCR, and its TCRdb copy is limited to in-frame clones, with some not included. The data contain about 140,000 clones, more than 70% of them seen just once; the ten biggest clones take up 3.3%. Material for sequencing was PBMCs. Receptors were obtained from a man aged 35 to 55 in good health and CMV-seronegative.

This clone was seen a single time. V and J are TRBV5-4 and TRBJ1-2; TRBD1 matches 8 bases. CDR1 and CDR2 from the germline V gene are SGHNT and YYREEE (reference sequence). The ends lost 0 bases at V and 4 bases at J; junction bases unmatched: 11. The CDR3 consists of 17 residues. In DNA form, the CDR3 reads TGTGCCAGCAGCTTGGGGGATAAACAGGGGGTGGTCTATGGCTACACCTTC. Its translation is CASSLGDKQGVVYGYTF.

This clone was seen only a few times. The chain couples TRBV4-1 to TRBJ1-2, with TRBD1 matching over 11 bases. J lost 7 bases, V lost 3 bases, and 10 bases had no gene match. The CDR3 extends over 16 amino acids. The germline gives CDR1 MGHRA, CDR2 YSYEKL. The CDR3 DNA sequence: TGCGCCAGCAGCCATATTATTAGGGACAGGGGGATTGGCTACACCTTC. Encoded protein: CASSHIIRDRGIGYTF.

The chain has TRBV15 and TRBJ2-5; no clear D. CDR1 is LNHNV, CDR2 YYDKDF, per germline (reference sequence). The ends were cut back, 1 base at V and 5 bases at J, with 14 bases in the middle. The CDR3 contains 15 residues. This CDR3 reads CATSRGTEPWETQYF. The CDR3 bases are TGTGCCACCAGCAGAGGAACAGAGCCCTGGGAGACCCAGTACTTC.

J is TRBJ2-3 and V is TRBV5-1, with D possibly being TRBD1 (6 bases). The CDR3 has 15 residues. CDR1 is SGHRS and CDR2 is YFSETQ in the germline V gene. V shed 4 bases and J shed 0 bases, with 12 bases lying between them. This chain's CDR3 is CASSPGTISTDTQYF. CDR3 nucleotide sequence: TGCGCCAGCAGCCCGGGGACAATTAGCACAGATACGCAGTATTTT.

The CDR3 DNA sequence: TGTGCCAGCAGCTTAATTGGGCGACACCCGTATTTT. It yields the protein CASSLIGRHPYF. This chain connects TRBV11-2 to TRBJ2-3, with no clear D. CDR3 length: 12 amino acids. Germline V lookup: CDR1 SGHAT, CDR2 FQNNGV. Trimming removed 2 bases at V and 14 bases at J, with 14 bases between. The variable domain in full, with the rest retrieved from reference TRBV11-2 and TRBJ2-3, is EAGVAQSPRYKIIEKRQSVAFWCNPISGHATLYWYQQILGQGPKLLIQFQNNGVVDDSQLPKDRFSAERLKGVDSTLKIQPAKLEDSAVYLCASSLIGRHPYFGPGTRLTVL.

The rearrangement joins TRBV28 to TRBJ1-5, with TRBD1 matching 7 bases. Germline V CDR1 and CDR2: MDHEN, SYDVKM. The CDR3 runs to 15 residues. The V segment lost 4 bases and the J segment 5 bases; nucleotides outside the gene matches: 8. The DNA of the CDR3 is TGTGCCAGCAGTTCACTACAGGGGACGGATCAGCCCCAGCATTTT. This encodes CASSSLQGTDQPQHF.

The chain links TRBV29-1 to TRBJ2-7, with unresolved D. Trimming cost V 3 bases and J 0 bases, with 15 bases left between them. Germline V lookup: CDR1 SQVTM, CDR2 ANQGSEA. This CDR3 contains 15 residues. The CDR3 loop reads CSVEGVKESSYEQYF. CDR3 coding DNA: TGCAGCGTTGAGGGTGTAAAGGAGAGCTCCTACGAGCAGTACTTC.

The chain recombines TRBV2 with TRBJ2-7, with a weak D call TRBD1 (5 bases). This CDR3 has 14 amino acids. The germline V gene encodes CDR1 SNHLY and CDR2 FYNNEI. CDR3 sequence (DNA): TGTGGGTTAACCAGGGTTAGGGGCTCCTACGAGCAGTACTTC. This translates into CGLTRVRGSYEQYF.

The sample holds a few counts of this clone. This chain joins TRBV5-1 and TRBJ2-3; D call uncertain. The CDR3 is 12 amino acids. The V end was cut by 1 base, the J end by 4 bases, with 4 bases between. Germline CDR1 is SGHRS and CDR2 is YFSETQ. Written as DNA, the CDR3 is TGCGCCAGCAGCTTGCCCGCAGATACGCAGTATTTT. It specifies CASSLPADTQYF.

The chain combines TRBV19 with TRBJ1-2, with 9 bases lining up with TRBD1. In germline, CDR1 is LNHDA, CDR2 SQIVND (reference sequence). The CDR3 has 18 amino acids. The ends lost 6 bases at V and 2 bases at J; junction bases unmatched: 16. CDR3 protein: CASRLRPGTGFDNYGYTF. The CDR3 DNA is TGTGCCAGTAGACTCCGTCCCGGGACAGGGTTTGACAACTATGGCTACACCTTC.

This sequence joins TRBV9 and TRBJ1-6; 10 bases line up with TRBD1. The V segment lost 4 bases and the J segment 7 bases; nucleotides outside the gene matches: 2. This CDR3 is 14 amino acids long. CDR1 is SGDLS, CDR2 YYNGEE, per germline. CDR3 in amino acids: CASSLTGGNSPLHF. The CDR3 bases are TGTGCCAGCAGCCTGACAGGGGGCAATTCACCCCTCCACTTT.

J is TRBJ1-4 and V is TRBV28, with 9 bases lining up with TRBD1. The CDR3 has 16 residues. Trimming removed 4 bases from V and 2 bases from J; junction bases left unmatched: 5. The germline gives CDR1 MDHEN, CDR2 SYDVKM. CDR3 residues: CASSSDGTGTNEKLFF. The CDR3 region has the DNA TGTGCCAGCAGTTCAGACGGGACAGGGACTAATGAAAAACTGTTTTTT.

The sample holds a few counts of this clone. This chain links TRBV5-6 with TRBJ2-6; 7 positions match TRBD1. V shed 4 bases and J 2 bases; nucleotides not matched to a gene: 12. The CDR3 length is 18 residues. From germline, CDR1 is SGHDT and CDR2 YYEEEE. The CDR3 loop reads CASSPRTGSIAGANVLTF. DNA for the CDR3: TGTGCCAGCAGCCCGAGGACAGGAAGTATAGCTGGGGCCAACGTCCTGACTTTC.

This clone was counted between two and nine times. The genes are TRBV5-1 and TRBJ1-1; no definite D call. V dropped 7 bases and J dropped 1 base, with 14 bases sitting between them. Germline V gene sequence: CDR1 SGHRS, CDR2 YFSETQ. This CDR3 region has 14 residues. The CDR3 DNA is TGCGCCAGCGGCCCAAACCCTGGGAACACTGAAGCTTTCTTT. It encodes CASGPNPGNTEAFF.

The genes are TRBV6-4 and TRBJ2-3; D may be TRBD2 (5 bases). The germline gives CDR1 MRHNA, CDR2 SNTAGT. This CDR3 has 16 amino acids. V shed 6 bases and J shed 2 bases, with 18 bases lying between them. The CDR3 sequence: CASRESSGSHTDTQYF. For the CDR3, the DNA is TGTGCCAGCAGGGAGTCGTCGGGGAGCCACACAGATACGCAGTATTTT.

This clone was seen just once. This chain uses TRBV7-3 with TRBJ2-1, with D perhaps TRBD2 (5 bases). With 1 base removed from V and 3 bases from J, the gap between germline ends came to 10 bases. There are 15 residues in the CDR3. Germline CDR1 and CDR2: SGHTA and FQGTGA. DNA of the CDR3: TGTGCCAGCAGCTTAAGGGCCGGGGACTACAATGAGCAGTTCTTC. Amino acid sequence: CASSLRAGDYNEQFF.

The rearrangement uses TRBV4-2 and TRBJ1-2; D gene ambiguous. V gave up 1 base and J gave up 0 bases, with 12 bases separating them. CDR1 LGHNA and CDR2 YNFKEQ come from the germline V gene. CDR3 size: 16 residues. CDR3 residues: CASSQGAAGANYGYTF. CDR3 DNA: TGTGCCAGCAGCCAAGGGGCAGCAGGTGCTAACTATGGCTACACCTTC.

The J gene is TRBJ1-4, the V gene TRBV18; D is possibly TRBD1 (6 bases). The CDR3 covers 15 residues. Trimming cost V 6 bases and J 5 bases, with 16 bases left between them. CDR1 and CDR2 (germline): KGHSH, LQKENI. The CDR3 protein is CASSATGTQNEKLFF. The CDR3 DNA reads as TGTGCCAGCTCGGCTACCGGGACACAGAATGAAAAACTGTTTTTT.

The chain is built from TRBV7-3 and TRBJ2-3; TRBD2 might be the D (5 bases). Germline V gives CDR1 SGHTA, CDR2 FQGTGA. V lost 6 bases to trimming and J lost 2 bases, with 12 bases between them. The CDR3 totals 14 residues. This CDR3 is CASSPGVYTDTQYF. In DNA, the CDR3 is TGTGCCAGCAGTCCCGGGGTTTACACAGATACGCAGTATTTT.

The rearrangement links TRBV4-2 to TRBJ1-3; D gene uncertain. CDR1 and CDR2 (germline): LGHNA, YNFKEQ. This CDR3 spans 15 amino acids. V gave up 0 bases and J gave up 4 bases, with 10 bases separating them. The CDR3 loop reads CASSQDWQAGNTIYF. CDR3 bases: TGTGCCAGCAGCCAAGACTGGCAGGCAGGAAACACCATATATTTT.

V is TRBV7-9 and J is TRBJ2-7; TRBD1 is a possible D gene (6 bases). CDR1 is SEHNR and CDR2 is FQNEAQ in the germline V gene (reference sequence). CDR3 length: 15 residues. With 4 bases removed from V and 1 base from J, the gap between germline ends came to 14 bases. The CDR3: CASSSRTVKSYEQYF. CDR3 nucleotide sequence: TGTGCCAGCAGCTCCCGGACAGTTAAGTCCTACGAGCAGTACTTC.

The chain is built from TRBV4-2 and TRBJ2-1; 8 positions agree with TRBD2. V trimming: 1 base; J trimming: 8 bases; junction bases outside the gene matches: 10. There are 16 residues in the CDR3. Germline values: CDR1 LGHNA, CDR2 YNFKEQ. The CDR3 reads CASSQGTGGPPDEQFF. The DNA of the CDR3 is TGTGCCAGCAGCCAAGGGACGGGGGGGCCCCCCGATGAGCAGTTCTTC.

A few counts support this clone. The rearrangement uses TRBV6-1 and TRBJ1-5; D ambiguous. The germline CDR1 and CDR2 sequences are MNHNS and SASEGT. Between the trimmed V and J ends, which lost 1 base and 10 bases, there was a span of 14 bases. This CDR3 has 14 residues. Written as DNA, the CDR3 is TGTGCCAGCAGTGAAGAGCGAGTGAAGGCACCCCAGCATTTT. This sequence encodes CASSEERVKAPQHF.

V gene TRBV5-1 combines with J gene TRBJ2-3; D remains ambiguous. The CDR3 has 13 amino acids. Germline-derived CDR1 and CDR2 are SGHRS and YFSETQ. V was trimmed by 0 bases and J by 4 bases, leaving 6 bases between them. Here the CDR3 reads CASSLEHADTQYF. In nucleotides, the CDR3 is TGCGCCAGCAGCTTGGAGCATGCAGATACGCAGTATTTT.

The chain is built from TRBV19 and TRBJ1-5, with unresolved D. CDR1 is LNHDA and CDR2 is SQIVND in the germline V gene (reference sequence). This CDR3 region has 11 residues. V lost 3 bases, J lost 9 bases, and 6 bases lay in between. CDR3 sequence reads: CASSIGGPQHF. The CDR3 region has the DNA TGTGCCAGTAGTATCGGTGGGCCCCAGCATTTT.

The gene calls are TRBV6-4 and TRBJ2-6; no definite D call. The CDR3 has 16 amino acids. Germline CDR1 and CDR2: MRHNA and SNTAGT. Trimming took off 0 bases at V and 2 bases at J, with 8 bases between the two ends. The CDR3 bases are TGTGCCAGCAGTGACTCGACGGAGACTGGGGCCAACGTCCTGACTTTC. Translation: CASSDSTETGANVLTF.

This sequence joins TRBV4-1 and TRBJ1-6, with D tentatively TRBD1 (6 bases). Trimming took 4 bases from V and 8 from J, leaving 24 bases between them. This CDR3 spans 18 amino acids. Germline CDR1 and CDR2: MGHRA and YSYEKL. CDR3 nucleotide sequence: TGCGCCAGCAGCCGATGGGTGGGTCCGGGAAAGGGGGATTCACCCCTCCACTTT. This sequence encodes CASSRWVGPGKGDSPLHF.

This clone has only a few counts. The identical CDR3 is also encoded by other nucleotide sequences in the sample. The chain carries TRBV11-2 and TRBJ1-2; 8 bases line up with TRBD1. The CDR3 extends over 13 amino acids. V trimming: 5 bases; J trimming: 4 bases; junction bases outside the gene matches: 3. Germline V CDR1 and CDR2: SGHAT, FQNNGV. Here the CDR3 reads CASSPGQGYGYTF. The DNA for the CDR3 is TGTGCCAGCAGCCCCGGACAGGGCTATGGCTACACCTTC.

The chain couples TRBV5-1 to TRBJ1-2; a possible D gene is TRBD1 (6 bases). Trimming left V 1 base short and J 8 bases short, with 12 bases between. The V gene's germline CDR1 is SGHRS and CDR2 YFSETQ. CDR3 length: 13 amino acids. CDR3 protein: CASSLLNRVGYTF. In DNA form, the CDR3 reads TGCGCCAGCAGCTTGCTGAACAGGGTAGGCTACACCTTC.

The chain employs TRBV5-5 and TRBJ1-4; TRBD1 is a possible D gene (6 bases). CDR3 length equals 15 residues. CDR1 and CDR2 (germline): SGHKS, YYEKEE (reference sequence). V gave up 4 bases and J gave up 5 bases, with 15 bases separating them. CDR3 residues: CASSRGVGGNEKLFF. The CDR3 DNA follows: TGTGCCAGCAGCCGTGGTGTAGGGGGAAATGAAAAACTGTTTTTT.

CDR3 nucleotide sequence: TGTGCCAGCAGCTTAGTCCCAGGACTTCTACTCTCTACCGGGGAGCTGTTTTTT. It yields the protein CASSLVPGLLLSTGELFF. The V gene is TRBV7-9, the J gene TRBJ2-2, with a possible D match to TRBD2 (5 bases). In germline, CDR1 is SEHNR, CDR2 FQNEAQ (reference sequence). This CDR3 spans 18 amino acids. Trimming took 1 base from V and 5 from J, leaving 20 bases between them.